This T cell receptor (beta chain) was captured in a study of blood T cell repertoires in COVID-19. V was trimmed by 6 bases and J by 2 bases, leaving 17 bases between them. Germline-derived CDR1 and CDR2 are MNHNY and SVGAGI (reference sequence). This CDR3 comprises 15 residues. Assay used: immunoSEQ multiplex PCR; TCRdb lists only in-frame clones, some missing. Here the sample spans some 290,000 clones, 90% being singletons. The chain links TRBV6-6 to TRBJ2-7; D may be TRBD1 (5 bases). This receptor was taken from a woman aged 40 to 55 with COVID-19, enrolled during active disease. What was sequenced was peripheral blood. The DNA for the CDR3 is TGTGCCAGCAGCCCAACCCAGGACAAGACCTACGAGCAGTACTTC. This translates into CASSPTQDKTYEQYF.